This T cell receptor beta chain was captured in a study of blood T cell repertoires in COVID-19 (dated by TCRdb to the early 2020s). As for the study more broadly: Samples covering the acute and convalescent phases of COVID-19 were provided by collaborators in the United States, Italy and Spain. The prospective study material was composed of cDNA or gDNA derived from T cells, B-cell-depleted T cells, or PBMCs. Subjects who had been exposed to COVID-19, were actively infected with it, or had recovered from it provided the deeply sampled blood TCRbeta repertoires that made up the dataset. The repertoires were made available in a free public database intended to serve as a resource for research on the immune response to SARS-CoV-2. The samples were drawn from two sources: the first 160 participants of the ongoing ImmuneRACE study, and 950 to 1,500 subjects contributed by 6 global collaborators. A de-identified subject ID, COVID-19 status, age in years and sex were almost always included in the sample metadata. Where available, HLA class I and class II types were obtained from metadata supplied by the sample provider rather than from assay-based typing. Broad study findings and their caveats: How much clinical and demographic metadata was included differed by source and by participant, and the metadata was provided uncurated.

TCRbeta CDR3 regions were amplified from genomic DNA using the immunoSEQ Assay, a bias-controlled multiplex PCR. Per the authors' processing: Within the assay, amplification of reference gene primers was used to estimate how many nucleated cells each sample contained. To quantify the absolute abundance of each unique TCRbeta CDR3 rearrangement, sequence reads were collapsed and filtered. For each sample, productive Simpson clonality was calculated as the square root of Simpson's diversity index across productive rearrangements. In TCRdb, the immuneACCESS table is reduced to in-frame sequences with V and J assigned. These tables do not hold every clone; where another copy was compared, an unresolved V gene accounts for under half, and the others remain unexplained. V, J and clone size are taken as reported in that table, and D and trimming were inferred from the DNA itself. The sample yields around 50,000 clones; about four fifths were counted once. The ten largest clones take up 11% of the sample.

One collaborating source in Seattle enrolled patients while the patients were actively infected and followed the patients over time throughout the course of disease. Collaborating institutions collected whole blood in K2EDTA tubes following their own protocols. For TCRbeta analysis, collaborator samples were shipped as frozen whole blood, as isolated PBMCs, or as DNA extracted from either sample type. For this clone: Its antigen is currently not known. No per-base quality is available; no much larger clone lies one base away.

As encoded in the germline V gene, CDR1 is SGHTA while CDR2 is FQGTGA. Trimming removed 5 bases from V and 6 bases from J, leaving 9 bases between the germline ends. Its CDR3 holds 12 amino acids, cysteine through phenylalanine. Only the CDR3 portion is preserved as DNA: 36 bases, with reading frame beginning at the first base. This TCR derives from a man at least 80 years old with COVID-19, enrolled during active disease. The sequence links TRBV7-3 to TRBJ2-3, with TRBD2 tentatively as D gene (6 bases match). Material: peripheral blood. The CDR3 protein is CASSPGVDTQYF. In nucleotides, the sequence is TGTGCCAGCAGCCCGGGGGTCGATACGCAGTATTTT.